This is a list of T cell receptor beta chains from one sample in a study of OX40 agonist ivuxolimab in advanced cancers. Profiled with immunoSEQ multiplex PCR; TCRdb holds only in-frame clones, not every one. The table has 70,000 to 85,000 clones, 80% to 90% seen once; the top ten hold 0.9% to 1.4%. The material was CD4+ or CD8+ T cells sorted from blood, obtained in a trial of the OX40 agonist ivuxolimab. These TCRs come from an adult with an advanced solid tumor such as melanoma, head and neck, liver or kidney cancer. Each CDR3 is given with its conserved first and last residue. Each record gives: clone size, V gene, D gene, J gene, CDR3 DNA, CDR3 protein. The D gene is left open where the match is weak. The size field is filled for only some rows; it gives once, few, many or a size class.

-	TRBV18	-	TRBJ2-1	TGTGCCAGCTCACCACAGACATCAAATGAGCAGTTCTTC	CASSPQTSNEQFF
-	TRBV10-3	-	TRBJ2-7	TGTGCCATCAGTGAGACGAAGTGGCCTTTGGACGGCTACGAGCAGTACTTC	CAISETKWPLDGYEQYF
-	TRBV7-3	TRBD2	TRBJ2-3	TGTGCCAGCCCCGTGCTAGCGGGGCCCTCAGATACGCAGTATTTT	CASPVLAGPSDTQYF
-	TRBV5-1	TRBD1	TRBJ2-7	TGCGCCAGCAGCTCGGCCCTTAGGACAGGAGAATACGAGCAGTACTTC	CASSSALRTGEYEQYF
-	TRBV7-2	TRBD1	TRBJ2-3	TGTGCCAGCAGCTTAATTAGCCAGGGGGGCACAGATACGCAGTATTTT	CASSLISQGGTDTQYF
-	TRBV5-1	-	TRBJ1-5	TGCGCCAGCAGCTTGGGGATATCTAGCAATCAGCCCCAGCATTTT	CASSLGISSNQPQHF
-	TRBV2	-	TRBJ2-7	TGTGCCAGCGGAAATAGGGGCCTGCCTTTCGAGCAGTACTTC	CASGNRGLPFEQYF
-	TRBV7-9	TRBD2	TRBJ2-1	TGTGCCAGCAGTCCAGTAGCGGGGGGCTCCTACAATGAGCAGTTCTTC	CASSPVAGGSYNEQFF
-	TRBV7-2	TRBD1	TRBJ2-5	TGTGCCAGCAGTTGGGACAGCCAAGAGACCCAGTACTTC	CASSWDSQETQYF
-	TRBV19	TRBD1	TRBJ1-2	TGTGCCAGTAGTACCCTACCCGGGACAGGGGTTGGAGGCTACACCTTC	CASSTLPGTGVGGYTF
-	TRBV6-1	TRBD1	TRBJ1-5	TGTGCCAGCAGTGAGACAGGGAATCAGCCCCAGCATTTT	CASSETGNQPQHF
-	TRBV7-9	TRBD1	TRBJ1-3	TGTGCCAGCAGCTTCATGAGGGGGCTCTACTCTGGAAACACCATATATTTT	CASSFMRGLYSGNTIYF
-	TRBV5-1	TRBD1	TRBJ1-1	TGCGCCAGCAGCACTGGGACAGTTGGAGCTTTCTTT	CASSTGTVGAFF
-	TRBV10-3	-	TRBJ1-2	TGTGCCATCAGCCCCGCTGGGGACCAGTATGGCTACACCTTC	CAISPAGDQYGYTF
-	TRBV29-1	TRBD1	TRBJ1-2	TGCAGCGTGACAGGGGGGGAGGATGGCTACACCTTC	CSVTGGEDGYTF
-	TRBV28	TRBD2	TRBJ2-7	TGTGCCAGCAGTTCCCCGGGAGTAGCGGGGGGGTATCACGAGCAGTACTTC	CASSSPGVAGGYHEQYF
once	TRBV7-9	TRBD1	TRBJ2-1	TGTGCCAGCAGCCCCCGACAGGGCCCGTCCTACAATGAGCAGTTCTTC	CASSPRQGPSYNEQFF
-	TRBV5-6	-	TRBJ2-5	TGTGCCAGCAGCCGAGAGGAGACCCAGTACTTC	CASSREETQYF
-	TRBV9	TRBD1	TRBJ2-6	TGTGCCAGCAGCGCCCACAGGGGATCCCCCTCTGGGGCCAACGTCCTGACTTTC	CASSAHRGSPSGANVLTF
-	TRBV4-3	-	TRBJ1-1	TGCGCCAGCAGCCAAGAAGCTGTGAACACTGAAGCTTTCTTT	CASSQEAVNTEAFF
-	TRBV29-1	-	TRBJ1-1	TGCAGCGGGACCAGTAGCACTGAAGCTTTCTTT	CSGTSSTEAFF
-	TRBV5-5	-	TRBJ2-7	TGTGCCAGCAGCTTGCAAGGAGTAACGGAGCAGTACTTC	CASSLQGVTEQYF
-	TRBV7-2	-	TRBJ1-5	TGTGCCAGCAGCGTATCAATGGGTCAGCCCCAGCATTTT	CASSVSMGQPQHF
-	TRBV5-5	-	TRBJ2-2	TGTGCCAGCAGCTCACAAGACTGGATGGCCGGGGAGCTGTTTTTT	CASSSQDWMAGELFF
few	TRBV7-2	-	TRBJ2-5	TGTGCCAGCAGCCAGCCCCGGGGTGAGACCCAGTACTTC	CASSQPRGETQYF
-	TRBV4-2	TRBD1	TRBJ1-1	TGTGCCAGCAGCCGCGGGACAGGGGGGATGAACACTGAAGCTTTCTTT	CASSRGTGGMNTEAFF
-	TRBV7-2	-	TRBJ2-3	TGTGCCAGCAGCTTCGGGGGAGACACAGATACGCAGTATTTT	CASSFGGDTDTQYF
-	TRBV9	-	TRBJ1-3	TGTGCCAGCAGCGTAGAGTTCTCTGGAAACACCATATATTTT	CASSVEFSGNTIYF
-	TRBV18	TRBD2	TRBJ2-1	TGTGCCAGCTCACCACTGCTTAGCGGGGGGGACAATGAGCAGTTCTTC	CASSPLLSGGDNEQFF
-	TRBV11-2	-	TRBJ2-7	TGTGCCAGCAGCTTAGATCCAGGCTACGAGCAGTACTTC	CASSLDPGYEQYF
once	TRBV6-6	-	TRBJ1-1	TGTGCCAGCAGTTACTCCCCCCGGGGTGGCACTGAAGCTTTCTTT	CASSYSPRGGTEAFF
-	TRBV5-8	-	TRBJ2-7	TGTGCCAGCAGCTTGAGGGGCGGATCCTACGAGCAGTACTTC	CASSLRGGSYEQYF
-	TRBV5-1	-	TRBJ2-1	TGCGCCAGCAGTTTAACAGGGGCTAGCGGCGCAGATGAGCAGTTCTTC	CASSLTGASGADEQFF
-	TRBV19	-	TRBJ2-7	TGTGCCAGTAGTATAGCAGGGGCCGGATCCTACGAGCAGTACTTC	CASSIAGAGSYEQYF
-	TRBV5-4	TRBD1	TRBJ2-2	TGTGCCAGCAGCTTGGGGACAGGGGGCACGCGGGACACCGGGGAGCTGTTTTTT	CASSLGTGGTRDTGELFF
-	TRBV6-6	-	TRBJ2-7	TGTGCCAGCAGTTACGGGCAGGGGAACGAGCAGTACTTC	CASSYGQGNEQYF
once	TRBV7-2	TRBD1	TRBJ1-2	TGTGCCAGCAGCTTATATTCCGCCAGGACAGGGGGCAATGGCTACACCTTC	CASSLYSARTGGNGYTF
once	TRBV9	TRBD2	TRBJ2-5	TGTGCCAGCAGCGTAGCGGGGGGGGTCTCGGAGACCCAGTACTTC	CASSVAGGVSETQYF
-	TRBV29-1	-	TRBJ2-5	TGCAGCGTTGACTCAAACTGGGAGACCCAGTACTTC	CSVDSNWETQYF
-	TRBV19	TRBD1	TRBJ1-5	TGTGCCAGTAGTAAGGGACAGACATATAGCAATCAGCCCCAGCATTTT	CASSKGQTYSNQPQHF
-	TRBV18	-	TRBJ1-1	TGTGCCAGCTCTCAAGGGGTAGCGAACACTGAAGCTTTCTTT	CASSQGVANTEAFF
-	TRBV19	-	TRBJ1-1	TGTGCCAGTAGTCCGGACGGTTCTATTGGTGCTGAAGCTTTCTTT	CASSPDGSIGAEAFF
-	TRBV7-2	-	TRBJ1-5	TGTGCCAGCAGCCCAATGGTGGGAGGCAATCAGCCCCAGCATTTT	CASSPMVGGNQPQHF
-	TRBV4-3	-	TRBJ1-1	TGCGCCAGCAGCCAAGATCTGTGGATGACGGAAACGGCCACTGAAGCTTTCTTT	CASSQDLWMTETATEAFF
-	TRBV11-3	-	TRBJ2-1	TGTGCCAGCAGCTTAGATAATCAGGACGGTGAGCAGTTCTTC	CASSLDNQDGEQFF
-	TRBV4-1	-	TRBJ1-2	TGCGCCAGCAGCCTTCTTGGGTACTATGGCTACACCTTC	CASSLLGYYGYTF
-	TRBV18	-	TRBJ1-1	TGTGCCAGCTCACCAGGGAACACTGAAGCTTTCTTT	CASSPGNTEAFF
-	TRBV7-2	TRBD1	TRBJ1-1	TGTGCCAGCAGCCTACCGGGACAGGTGAACACTGAAGCTTTCTTT	CASSLPGQVNTEAFF
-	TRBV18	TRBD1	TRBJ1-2	TGTGCCAGCTCACAGACAGGGGATGGCTACACCTTC	CASSQTGDGYTF
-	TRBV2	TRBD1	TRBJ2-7	TGTGCCAGCAGTGCGTTACAGGGGGACTCCTACGAGCAGTACTTC	CASSALQGDSYEQYF
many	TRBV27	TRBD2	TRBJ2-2	TGTGCCAGCACCTTGGGGCTAGCGGGGCCCACCGGGGAGCTGTTTTTT	CASTLGLAGPTGELFF
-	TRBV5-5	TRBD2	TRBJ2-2	TGTGCCAGCAGCCACGGACTAGCGGGGGAGACCGGGGAGCTGTTTTTT	CASSHGLAGETGELFF
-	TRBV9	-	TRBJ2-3	TGTGCCAGCAGCGTAGGCCAGAACACAGATACGCAGTATTTT	CASSVGQNTDTQYF
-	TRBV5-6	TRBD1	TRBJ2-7	TGTGCCAGCAGCTGGGGCAGGGGGTGGTACGAGCAGTACTTC	CASSWGRGWYEQYF
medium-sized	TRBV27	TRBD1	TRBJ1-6	TGTGCCAGCAGTTCAACCGGGACAGCGAATTCACCCCTCCACTTT	CASSSTGTANSPLHF
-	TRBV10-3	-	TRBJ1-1	TGTGCCATCAGGGAGACACAGCGGAACACTGAAGCTTTCTTT	CAIRETQRNTEAFF
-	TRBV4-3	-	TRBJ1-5	TGCGCCAGCAGCCAAGAAGCCGGGCAGTCGATTATTCCCCAGCATTTT	CASSQEAGQSIIPQHF